A selection of T cell receptor beta chains follows, all from one sample in a study of cytomegalovirus exposure and HLA in healthy donors. This table comes from immunoSEQ multiplex PCR, and its TCRdb copy is limited to in-frame clones, with some not included. The sample lists roughly 100,000 clones, 86% occurring once. Sequences were obtained from PBMCs. These receptors came from a woman aged 18 to 35 in good health and CMV-seropositive. The CDR3 runs from the conserved cysteine through the conserved F or W.

v_call,cdr3_length,cdr3_aa
TRBV29-1,13,CSHGTGKKNIQYF
TRBV2,19,CASSLEGTGGFVAKNIQYF
TRBV4-1,15,CASSPRTARGETQYF
TRBV15,14,CATSTDKNTGELFF
TRBV5-1,13,CASSLDQYNEQFF
TRBV2,12,CASSSGRVEQYF
TRBV5-1,13,CASSLGQAQEQYF
TRBV10-1,14,CASEDRVGTYEQYF
TRBV28,15,CASRTALYSNQPQHF
TRBV11-2,13,CASSPGFNTEAFF
TRBV6-1,14,CASGTSGGAETQYF
TRBV5-8,16,CASSHRPGGGWNIQYF
TRBV4-1,15,CASSRIASGGRELFF
TRBV4-1,15,CASSQEIRLGTEAFF
TRBV5-1,15,CASSLAQGVDYGYTF
TRBV25-1,15,CASSDTREAGLEQYF
TRBV14,12,CASSQRLRELFF
TRBV7-3,14,CASSYSGERSPLHF
TRBV13,15,CASRRGEANTGELFF
TRBV11-2,19,CASSPIRDRGMWTKNIQYF
TRBV28,12,CASSFSGKPQHF
TRBV5-4,16,CASSSRDRGIDTEAFF
TRBV28,12,CASSRTVYEQYF
TRBV28,15,CASSSRTGGTDTQYF
TRBV11-2,12,CASSPYSDTQYF
TRBV19,15,CASRGVPLAKNIQYF
TRBV19,14,CASSISRGIGEQFF
TRBV27,13,CASSLGPFYEQYF
TRBV5-1,14,CASSPSGGANEQFF
TRBV11-3,15,CASSLNSGGTGELFF
TRBV5-6,15,CASSLRVTGEETQYF
TRBV7-8,16,CASSIHSGSSYNEQFF
TRBV5-6,12,CASSFSEAEAFF
TRBV4-2,18,CASSQPSGLAGHTGELFF
TRBV11-3,16,CASSTQSGGGRYEQYF
TRBV5-1,15,CASSLFQGMNTEAFF
TRBV5-1,15,CASRLFPELTDTQYF
TRBV18,15,CASSPGLAASGSQYF
TRBV29-1,13,CSVVDSFPYEQYF
TRBV27,15,CASSFTWDSNQPQHF
TRBV4-1,15,CASSPTQGASYEQYF
TRBV11-3,17,CASSLDWKTGANEKLFF
TRBV27,15,CASRASGGARETQYF
TRBV6-6,14,CASSGTGKNTEAFF
TRBV6-1,14,CASTWDRSVYGYTF
TRBV5-4,15,CASSGEGHLKETQYF
TRBV19,15,CASSSPGGGTGELFF